Sequencing of this TCR beta chain was carried out in a study of CD8 T cells in Susac syndrome. With random hexamers, reverse transcription was performed on about 0.45 to 1 ug of RNA. TCRdb reprocessed the immunoSEQ multiplex PCR reads via MiXCR and lists one record per CDR3 protein. The sample carries a few hundred thousand distinct CDR3 sequences, 95% recorded once. V was clipped by 1 base and J by 0 bases, with 6 bases between them. Germline CDR1 and CDR2: DFQATT and SNEGSKA (reference sequence). This CDR3 is built from 14 residues. The sequence derives from a human donor with multiple sclerosis. The rearrangement joins TRBV20-1 to TRBJ1-4, with D hard to call. The source material was CD4+ T cells from PBMCs. CDR3 in amino acids: CSARGVATNEKLFF. CDR3 DNA: TGCAGTGCTAGAGGCGTGGCAACTAATGAAAAACTGTTTTTT.